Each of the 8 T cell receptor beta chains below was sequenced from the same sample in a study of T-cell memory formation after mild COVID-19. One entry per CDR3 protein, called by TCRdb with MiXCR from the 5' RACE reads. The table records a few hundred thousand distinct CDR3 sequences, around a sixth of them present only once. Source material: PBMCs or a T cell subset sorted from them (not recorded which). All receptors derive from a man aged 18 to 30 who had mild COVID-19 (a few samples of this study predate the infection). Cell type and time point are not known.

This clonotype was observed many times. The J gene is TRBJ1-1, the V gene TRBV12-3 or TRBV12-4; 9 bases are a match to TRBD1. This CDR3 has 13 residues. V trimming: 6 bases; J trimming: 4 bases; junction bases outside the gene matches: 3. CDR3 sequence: CASSLQGATEAFF. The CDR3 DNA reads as TGTGCCAGCAGCTTACAGGGGGCCACTGAAGCTTTCTTT.

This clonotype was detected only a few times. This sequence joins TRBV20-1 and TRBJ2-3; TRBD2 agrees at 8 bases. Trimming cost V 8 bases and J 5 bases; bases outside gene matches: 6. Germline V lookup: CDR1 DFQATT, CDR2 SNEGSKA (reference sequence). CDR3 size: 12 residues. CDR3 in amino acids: CSPRAGGDTQYF. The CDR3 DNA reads TGCAGTCCCCGGGCGGGGGGAGATACGCAGTATTTT.

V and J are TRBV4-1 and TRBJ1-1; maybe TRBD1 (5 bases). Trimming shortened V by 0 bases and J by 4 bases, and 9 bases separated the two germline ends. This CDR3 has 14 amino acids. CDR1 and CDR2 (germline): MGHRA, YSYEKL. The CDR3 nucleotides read TGCGCCAGCAGCCAAGATGGGGGAACCACTGAAGCTTTCTTT. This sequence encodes CASSQDGGTTEAFF.

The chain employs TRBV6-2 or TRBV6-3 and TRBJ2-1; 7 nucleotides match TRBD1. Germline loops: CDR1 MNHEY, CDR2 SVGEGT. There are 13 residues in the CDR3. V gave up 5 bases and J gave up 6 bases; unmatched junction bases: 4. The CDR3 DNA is TGTGCCAGCAGTCGTAGGACAGGCAATGAGCAGTTCTTC. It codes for CASSRRTGNEQFF.

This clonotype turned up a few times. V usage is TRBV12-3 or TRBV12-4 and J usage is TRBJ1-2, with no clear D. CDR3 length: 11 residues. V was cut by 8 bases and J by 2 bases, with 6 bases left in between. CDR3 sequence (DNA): TGTGCCAGCGGCACCAACTATGGCTACACCTTC. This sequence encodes CASGTNYGYTF.

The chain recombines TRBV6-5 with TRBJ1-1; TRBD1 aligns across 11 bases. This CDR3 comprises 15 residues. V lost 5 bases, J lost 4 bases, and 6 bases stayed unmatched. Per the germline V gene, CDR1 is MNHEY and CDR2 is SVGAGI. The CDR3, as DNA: TGTGCCAGCAGTCAGGACAGGGGGCAAAGCACTGAAGCTTTCTTT. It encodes CASSQDRGQSTEAFF.

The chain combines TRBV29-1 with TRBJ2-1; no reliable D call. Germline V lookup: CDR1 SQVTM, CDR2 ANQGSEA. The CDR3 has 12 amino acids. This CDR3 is CRVGPRFDEQFF. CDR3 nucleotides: TGCAGGGTGGGCCCCAGGTTCGATGAGCAGTTCTTC.

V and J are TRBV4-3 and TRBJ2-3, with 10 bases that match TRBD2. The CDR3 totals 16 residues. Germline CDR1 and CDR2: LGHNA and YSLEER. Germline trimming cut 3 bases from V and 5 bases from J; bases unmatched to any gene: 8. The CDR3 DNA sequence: TGCGCCAGCAGCCAGTTTAGCGGGGGGCGTGGAGATACGCAGTATTTT. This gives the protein CASSQFSGGRGDTQYF.